The 18 T cell receptor beta chains below all came from one sample that was sequenced in a study of T-cell reconstitution after alpha-beta-depleted transplantation in children. A library of TCRbeta sequences, prepared with unique molecular identifiers, was generated. TCRdb itself ran the PCR reads through MiXCR, one entry per CDR3 protein. The sample consists of about 540,000 distinct CDR3 sequences, 25% to 30% of them appearing once. The material sequenced was PBMCs, taken before TCRalphabeta/CD19-depleted stem cell transplant. The receptor source for this set is a boy less than two years old with Wiskott-Aldrich syndrome, due to receive a stem cell transplant.

The table lists this clonotype with a few counts. CDR3 coding DNA: TGTGCCAGCAGCTTACATGGATATGAGCAGTTCTTC. Translated, it gives CASSLHGYEQFF. V is TRBV7-6 and J is TRBJ2-1; D remains ambiguous. Trimming left V 2 bases short and J 8 bases short, with 7 bases between. This CDR3 region has 12 residues. Looked up from germline, CDR1 is SGHVS and CDR2 is FNYEAQ.

The chain uses TRBV28 and TRBJ2-5, with D possibly matching TRBD1 (6 bases). The germline V and J ends were trimmed by 8 bases and 6 bases, with 19 bases remaining between them. Germline CDR1 and CDR2: MDHEN and SYDVKM. This CDR3 contains 14 residues. The CDR3 sequence: CASFLTGTKKTQYF. CDR3 nucleotide sequence: TGTGCCAGCTTTTTGACCGGGACAAAAAAGACCCAGTACTTC.

The sample holds a few counts of this clonotype. The CDR3 is CSVVYGYTF. CDR3 DNA: TGCAGCGTTGTATATGGCTACACCTTC. V is TRBV29-1 and J is TRBJ1-2; D call uncertain. CDR1 and CDR2 from the germline V gene are SQVTM and ANQGSEA. CDR3 size: 9 residues. The V end lost 4 bases, the J end lost 5 bases, and 2 bases lay between the germline ends.

The chain combines TRBV20-1 with TRBJ2-2; the D is unclear. Germline V CDR1 and CDR2: DFQATT, SNEGSKA (reference sequence). This CDR3 has 14 residues. V was clipped by 7 bases and J by 0 bases, with 12 bases between them. As DNA, the CDR3 is TGCAGTGTCCCCCGGACCCCGAACACCGGGGAGCTGTTTTTT. It translates to CSVPRTPNTGELFF.

The chain couples TRBV5-1 to TRBJ1-1; D is undetermined. This CDR3 has 14 residues. The V gene's germline CDR1 is SGHRS and CDR2 YFSETQ. Trimming removed 4 bases from V and 0 bases from J, with 10 bases in between. As DNA, the CDR3 is TGCGCCAGCAGCGGGGAGGCTCTGAACACTGAAGCTTTCTTT. Protein sequence: CASSGEALNTEAFF.

This clonotype has a handful of counts. This chain connects TRBV20-1 to TRBJ2-2, with 7 bases identical to TRBD1. Germline trimming cut 3 bases from V and 4 bases from J; bases unmatched to any gene: 5. Germline V lookup: CDR1 DFQATT, CDR2 SNEGSKA (reference sequence). CDR3 length: 14 residues. The CDR3 here is CSARLPGGTGELFF. The CDR3 coding sequence is TGCAGTGCTAGGTTACCAGGGGGCACCGGGGAGCTGTTTTTT.

V and J are TRBV5-1 and TRBJ2-5; D uncertain. Trimming removed 2 bases from V and 4 bases from J, with 9 bases in between. The CDR3 runs to 13 residues. The germline gives CDR1 SGHRS, CDR2 YFSETQ. The CDR3 nucleotides are TGCGCCAGCAGCTTTACAGCGACAGAGACCCAGTACTTC. Its protein is CASSFTATETQYF.

V is TRBV20-1 and J is TRBJ1-2, with a tentative D call TRBD1 (5 bases). Germline loops: CDR1 DFQATT, CDR2 SNEGSKA (reference sequence). The V and J ends lost 1 base and 8 bases respectively, with 20 bases between them. There are 15 residues in the CDR3. CDR3 sequence (DNA): TGCAGTGCTAGAGTGCCCGGAGGGACCCATCTGGGCTACACCTTC. It yields the protein CSARVPGGTHLGYTF.

The rearrangement links TRBV5-1 to TRBJ2-3; TRBD2 agrees at 10 bases. The trim removed 2 bases at V and 0 bases at J, leaving 3 bases unmatched. CDR1 and CDR2 from the germline V gene are SGHRS and YFSETQ. CDR3 size: 16 residues. CDR3 nucleotides: TGCGCCAGCAGCTTTCTAGCGGGAGTGAGCACAGATACGCAGTATTTT. Protein sequence: CASSFLAGVSTDTQYF.

This clonotype has more than one count but fewer than ten. This chain connects TRBV6-2 or TRBV6-3 to TRBJ2-7; TRBD1 aligns across 8 bases. V lost 10 bases, J lost 0 bases, and 5 bases stayed unmatched. The CDR3 is made up of 13 amino acids. The germline gives CDR1 MNHEY, CDR2 SVGEGT. As DNA, the CDR3 is TGTGCCACGACAGGGGACGTCTCCTACGAGCAGTACTTC. Protein product: CATTGDVSYEQYF.

This sequence joins TRBV9 and TRBJ2-7; the D is unclear. Trimming pared 0 bases from V and 5 bases from J, leaving 12 bases between. The CDR3 has 14 amino acids. The germline gives CDR1 SGDLS, CDR2 YYNGEE. The CDR3 coding sequence is TGTGCCAGCAGCGTAGAGGTTCCGCGCCACGAGCAGTACTTC. Protein: CASSVEVPRHEQYF.

This clonotype was recorded many times. The J gene is TRBJ1-2, the V gene TRBV28; D is possibly TRBD1 (5 bases). The CDR3 contains 13 residues. V was cut by 6 bases and J by 2 bases, with 10 bases left in between. CDR1 is MDHEN, CDR2 SYDVKM, per germline. The CDR3 DNA reads TGTGCCAGCAGCTTTGGGGGGAACTATGGCTACACCTTC. As protein: CASSFGGNYGYTF.

The sample holds a few counts of this clonotype. The chain links TRBV20-1 to TRBJ2-1; 12 bases align to TRBD2. There are 14 residues in the CDR3. J lost 10 bases, V lost 4 bases, and 8 bases had no gene match. Per the germline V gene, CDR1 is DFQATT and CDR2 is SNEGSKA (reference sequence). DNA for the CDR3: TGCAGTGCTACTCGACTAGCGGGAGTGAGAGAGCAGTTCTTC. It yields the protein CSATRLAGVREQFF.

This clonotype was counted only a few times. The chain links TRBV5-1 to TRBJ1-2; 7 positions match TRBD1. CDR1 and CDR2 from the germline V gene are SGHRS and YFSETQ. With 0 bases clipped from V and 3 bases from J, the junction kept 8 bases outside the gene matches. The length of the CDR3 is 16 residues. The CDR3 loop reads CASSLDIRGVDYGYTF. CDR3 DNA sequence: TGCGCCAGCAGCTTGGACATCAGGGGGGTTGACTATGGCTACACCTTC.

CDR3 sequence: CASSARWGGYTF. The CDR3 DNA is TGTGCCAGCAGCGCAAGGTGGGGAGGCTACACCTTC. This chain joins TRBV9 and TRBJ1-2; no reliable D call. The CDR3 contains 12 residues. Germline V CDR1 and CDR2: SGDLS, YYNGEE. V was cut by 3 bases and J by 8 bases, with 11 bases left in between. Supplemented by reference TRBV9 and TRBJ1-2, the full variable domain reads DSGVTQTPKHLITATGQRVTLRCSPRSGDLSVYWYQQSLDQGLQFLIQYYNGEERAKGNILERFSAQQFPDLHSELNLSSLELGDSALYFCASSARWGGYTFGSGTRLTVV.

The chain has TRBV6-5 and TRBJ1-1; D uncertain. CDR1 and CDR2 from the germline V gene are MNHEY and SVGAGI. The ends were cut back, 2 bases at V and 8 bases at J, with 12 bases in the middle. This CDR3 has 13 residues. DNA of the CDR3: TGTGCCAGCAGTTACCCCTCAACGGGGGAAGCTTTCTTT. This sequence encodes CASSYPSTGEAFF.

This chain links TRBV12-3 or TRBV12-4 with TRBJ1-2; D is possibly TRBD1 (5 bases). The CDR3 length is 15 residues. V lost 6 bases to trimming and J lost 4 bases, with 18 bases between them. This CDR3 reads CASRASRWTPYGYTF. CDR3 DNA sequence: TGTGCCAGCAGGGCCAGCCGGTGGACACCCTATGGCTACACCTTC.

This clonotype turned up a few times. This chain connects TRBV2 to TRBJ2-2; 13 nucleotides agree with TRBD2. J was trimmed by 5 bases and V by 9 bases; bases with no gene match: 9. There are 16 residues in the CDR3. In germline, CDR1 is SNHLY, CDR2 FYNNEI. CDR3 loop: CASSKLGLAGTGELFF. The CDR3 DNA reads TGTGCCAGTTCTAAACTGGGACTAGCGGGAACCGGGGAGCTGTTTTTT.